This T cell receptor beta chain was obtained from a study of T cells in Graves' hyperthyroidism and ophthalmopathy. The investigators amplified TCR beta CDR3 regions from RNA transcripts. A set of HTBI primers served as the primers for a first-round RT-PCR of the TCR CDR3. TCRdb reprocessed the multiplex PCR reads with MiXCR, giving one entry per CDR3 protein. Found here are hundreds of thousands of distinct CDR3 sequences, about 14% of them singletons; the top ten hold about 9.4%. Graves' hyperthyroidism showing no ophthalmopathy progression within 18 months was considered stable. With V trimmed by 1 base and J by 1 base, 7 bases remained unmatched. Germline lookup yields CDR1 SGHDN and CDR2 FVKESK. The CDR3 contains 16 residues.

This TCR came from a young woman with Graves' hyperthyroidism. The chain joins TRBV14 to TRBJ2-7, with 7 nucleotides matching TRBD2. Input material: blood. The chain's CDR3 is CASSQGYSGSSYEQYF. The DNA for the CDR3 is TGTGCCAGCAGCCAAGGATATAGCGGGTCGTCCTACGAGCAGTACTTC. Complete variable domain (other parts from reference TRBV14 and TRBJ2-7): EAGVTQFPSHSVIEKGQTVTLRCDPISGHDNLYWYRRVMGKEIKFLLHFVKESKQDESGMPNNRFLAERTGGTYSTLKVQPAELEDSGVYFCASSQGYSGSSYEQYFGPGTRLTVT.